These 18 T cell receptor beta chains were all obtained from the same sample, sequenced in a study of vaccination and CD4 T cells after COVID-19. Treatment: roughly 10-day PBMC culture with coronavirus spike peptide pools or control peptides (ViraFEST assay). Sequenced with the Oncomine TCR Beta short-read assay was DNA taken from cultured CD4+ T cells. TCRdb redid the calling of the PCR reads with MiXCR, one entry per CDR3 protein. The sample carries approximately 4,100 distinct CDR3 sequences, 21% recorded once. Their specific antigens are unknown. Sequencing used CD4+ T cells from blood, cultured in vitro. The receptors stem from a human donor who had recovered from COVID-19.

This chain joins TRBV6-2 or TRBV6-3 and TRBJ2-2, with TRBD2 identical over 14 bases. Germline-derived CDR1 and CDR2 are MNHEY and SVGEGT. V dropped 4 bases and J dropped 5; count of bases not matched to a gene: 6. CDR3 length: 17 residues. Here the CDR3 reads CASSSGLAGGLTGELFF. In DNA, the CDR3 is TGTGCCAGCAGTTCCGGACTAGCGGGGGGCCTAACCGGGGAGCTGTTTTTT.

The chain couples TRBV6-1 to TRBJ1-1, with D perhaps TRBD1 (6 bases). V was pared by 11 bases and J by 5 bases, with 21 bases between. Germline V gives CDR1 MNHNS, CDR2 SASEGT. The length of the CDR3 is 14 residues. This CDR3 is CAAHPQQGGTEAFF. CDR3 sequence (DNA): TGTGCCGCCCACCCCCAACAGGGAGGTACTGAAGCTTTCTTT.

By proportion, this clonotype is medium-sized. The V gene is TRBV6-1, the J gene TRBJ1-1; D gene uncertain. Germline V gene lookup returns CDR1 MNHNS and CDR2 SASEGT. CDR3 size: 13 residues. Trimming stripped 3 bases from V and 3 bases from J, with 8 bases between. CDR3 protein: CASSDGTYTEAFF. The CDR3 DNA sequence: TGTGCCAGCAGTGATGGAACGTACACTGAAGCTTTCTTT.

The rearrangement uses TRBV12-3 or TRBV12-4 and TRBJ1-2; D call uncertain. The CDR3 sequence is 13 residues long. The V end lost 6 bases, the J end lost 1 base, and 9 bases lay between the germline ends. CDR3 sequence reads: CASSPTLNYGYTF. The CDR3 coding sequence is TGTGCCAGCAGCCCGACACTTAACTATGGCTACACCTTC.

The V call is TRBV5-4, the J call TRBJ2-7; no reliable D call. Looked up from germline, CDR1 is SGHNT and CDR2 is YYREEE (reference sequence). This CDR3 contains 15 residues. V lost 2 bases to trimming and J lost 0 bases, with 12 bases between them. The DNA of the CDR3 is TGTGCCAGCAGCTTAGCTGGACCGAGCTCCTACGAGCAGTACTTC. Translating it yields CASSLAGPSSYEQYF.

The table lists this clonotype with a few counts. V is TRBV12-3 or TRBV12-4 and J is TRBJ2-3; D perhaps matches TRBD1 (5 bases). Deletions cut 5 bases from V and 11 bases from J, with 17 bases between. This CDR3 has 13 residues. DNA for the CDR3: TGTGCCAGCAGTACTGGACCCATAGGGGAGCAGTATTTT. Its protein is CASSTGPIGEQYF.

Relative to its sample, this clonotype is large (0.1 to 1%). This chain connects TRBV20-1 to TRBJ2-7; D unclear. The germline V and J ends were trimmed by 3 bases and 0 bases, with 12 bases remaining between them. This CDR3 has 14 amino acids. The germline V gene has CDR1 DFQATT and CDR2 SNEGSKA (reference sequence). The CDR3 protein is CSASPPRDSYEQYF. The CDR3 DNA reads TGCAGTGCTAGCCCCCCTAGGGACTCCTACGAGCAGTACTTC.

The chain combines TRBV7-2 with TRBJ2-7, with 8 bases identical to TRBD2. V dropped 1 base and J dropped 0; count of bases not matched to a gene: 8. The CDR3 spans 17 residues. Germline CDR1 reads SGHTA; CDR2 reads FQGNSA. CDR3 amino acids: CASSLDSAGGNSYEQYF. The DNA of the CDR3 is TGTGCCAGCAGCTTAGATTCGGCGGGGGGCAACTCCTACGAGCAGTACTTC.

The genes are TRBV2 and TRBJ2-3; D might be TRBD1 (6 bases). This CDR3 contains 14 residues. V lost 7 bases to trimming and J lost 2 bases, with 13 bases between them. Germline values: CDR1 SNHLY, CDR2 FYNNEI. The CDR3, as DNA: TGTGCCAGCAAGGCGACAGGATCCACAGATACGCAGTATTTT. Its protein is CASKATGSTDTQYF.

This clonotype qualifies as medium-sized. As DNA, the CDR3 is TGTGCCAGTTCGTATCGAGACTCACCCCTCCACTTT. It specifies CASSYRDSPLHF. The rearrangement links TRBV19 to TRBJ1-6; D unresolved. The germline gives CDR1 LNHDA, CDR2 SQIVND (reference sequence). The V end was cut by 8 bases, the J end by 10 bases, with 12 bases between. This CDR3 has 12 residues.

J is TRBJ1-2 and V is TRBV12-3 or TRBV12-4; perhaps TRBD1 as D (5 bases). This CDR3 region has 16 residues. With 5 bases removed from V and 6 bases from J, the gap between germline ends came to 22 bases. The chain's CDR3 is CASSPTGTLGRDGYTF. The CDR3 DNA reads as TGTGCCAGCAGTCCGACCGGGACGCTGGGTCGGGATGGCTACACCTTC.

The V and J genes are TRBV7-2 and TRBJ2-7, with D unresolved. CDR1 is SGHTA, CDR2 FQGNSA, per germline. The CDR3 is 13 residues long. Trimming took 3 bases from V and 6 from J, leaving 12 bases between them. This chain's CDR3 is CASSLDTAFEQYF. CDR3 in DNA: TGTGCCAGCAGCTTGGATACAGCTTTCGAGCAGTACTTC.

The J gene is TRBJ2-7, the V gene TRBV7-2; D not resolved. The CDR3 runs to 12 residues. Germline values: CDR1 SGHTA, CDR2 FQGNSA. V lost 0 bases and J 2 bases, leaving 2 bases between the germline ends. CDR3 loop: CASSLATYEQYF. The CDR3, as DNA: TGTGCCAGCAGCTTAGCGACCTACGAGCAGTACTTC.

This chain joins TRBV7-9 and TRBJ1-1; D is perhaps TRBD1 (6 bases). CDR1 and CDR2 from the germline V gene are SEHNR and FQNEAQ (reference sequence). The CDR3 spans 13 residues. The V end was cut by 5 bases, the J end by 5 bases, with 12 bases between. The CDR3, as DNA: TGTGCCAGCAGCCTCGAGGGGGTGACTGAAGCTTTCTTT. Its protein product is CASSLEGVTEAFF.

This clonotype was observed a handful of times. The chain couples TRBV2 to TRBJ2-5; unclear D gene. Trimming stripped 1 base from V and 6 bases from J, with 0 bases between. Germline V gives CDR1 SNHLY, CDR2 FYNNEI. The CDR3 has 10 amino acids. CDR3 sequence reads: CASSEETQYF. CDR3 nucleotide sequence: TGTGCCAGCAGTGAAGAGACCCAGTACTTC.

The chain links TRBV30 to TRBJ2-2; 9 nucleotides align to TRBD1. Germline lookup yields CDR1 GTSNPN and CDR2 SVGIG (reference sequence). Trimming took 3 bases from V and 4 from J; bases not matched to a gene: 9. The CDR3 totals 16 residues. The CDR3 DNA sequence: TGTGCCTGGAGCGGACCGGGACAGGGAATCACCGGGGAGCTGTTTTTT. It translates to CAWSGPGQGITGELFF.

J is TRBJ2-7 and V is TRBV2; 8 bases match TRBD2. The CDR3 contains 13 residues. After removal of 7 bases from V and 6 bases from J, the junction contained 8 bases not matched to a gene. Germline lookup yields CDR1 SNHLY and CDR2 FYNNEI. The DNA for the CDR3 is TGTGCCAGCACCCGGGACGGGGGGGGCGAGCAGTACTTC. Residues: CASTRDGGGEQYF.

This clonotype was observed a few times. This chain uses TRBV9 with TRBJ2-3; 13 positions agree with TRBD2. Germline V lookup: CDR1 SGDLS, CDR2 YYNGEE. The V and J ends lost 2 bases and 6 bases, in that order; junction bases with no gene match: 9. This CDR3 has 17 amino acids. DNA of the CDR3: TGTGCCAGCAGCGTCACTAGCGGGGGGGCATCTTCGGATACGCAGTATTTT. It encodes CASSVTSGGASSDTQYF.